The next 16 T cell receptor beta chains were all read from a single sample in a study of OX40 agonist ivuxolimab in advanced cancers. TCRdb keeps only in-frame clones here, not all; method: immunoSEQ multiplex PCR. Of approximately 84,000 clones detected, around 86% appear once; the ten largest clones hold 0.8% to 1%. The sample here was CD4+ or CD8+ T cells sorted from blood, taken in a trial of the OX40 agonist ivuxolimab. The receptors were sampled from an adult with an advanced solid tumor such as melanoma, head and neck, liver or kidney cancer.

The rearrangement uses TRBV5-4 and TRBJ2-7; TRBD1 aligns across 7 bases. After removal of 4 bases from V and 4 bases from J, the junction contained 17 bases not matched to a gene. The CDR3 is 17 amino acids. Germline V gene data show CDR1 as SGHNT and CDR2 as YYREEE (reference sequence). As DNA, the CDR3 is TGTGCCAGCAGCCCATACAGGGGACGGGGTAGGGTATACGAGCAGTACTTC. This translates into CASSPYRGRGRVYEQYF.

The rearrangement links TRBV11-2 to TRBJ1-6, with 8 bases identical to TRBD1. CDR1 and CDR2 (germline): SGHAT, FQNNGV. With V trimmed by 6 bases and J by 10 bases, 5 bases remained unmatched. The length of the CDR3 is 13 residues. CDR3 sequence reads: CASSGQGWSPLHF. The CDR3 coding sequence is TGTGCCAGCAGTGGACAGGGTTGGTCACCCCTCCACTTT.

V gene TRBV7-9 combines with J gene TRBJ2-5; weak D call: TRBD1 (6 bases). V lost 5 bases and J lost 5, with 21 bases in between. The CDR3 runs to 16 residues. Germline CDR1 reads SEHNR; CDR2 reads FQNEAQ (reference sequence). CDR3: CASSPEGSVTGETQYF. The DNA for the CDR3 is TGTGCCAGCAGCCCAGAGGGCTCGGTCACAGGGGAGACCCAGTACTTC.

The CDR3 DNA reads as TGTGCCAGCAGTCCCCTCACAGGGTCTGGGGCCAACGTCCTGACTTTC. The encoded protein is CASSPLTGSGANVLTF. The V gene is TRBV28, the J gene TRBJ2-6; a weak D match, TRBD1 (6 bases). CDR3 size: 16 residues. CDR1 and CDR2 from the germline V gene are MDHEN and SYDVKM. Deletions cut 5 bases from V and 1 base from J, with 12 bases between. The whole variable domain, filled in from reference TRBV28 and TRBJ2-6, reads DVKVTQSSRYLVKRTGEKVFLECVQDMDHENMFWYRQDPGLGLRLIYFSYDVKMKEKGDIPEGYSVSREKKERFSLILESASTNQTSMYLCASSPLTGSGANVLTFGAGSRLTVL.

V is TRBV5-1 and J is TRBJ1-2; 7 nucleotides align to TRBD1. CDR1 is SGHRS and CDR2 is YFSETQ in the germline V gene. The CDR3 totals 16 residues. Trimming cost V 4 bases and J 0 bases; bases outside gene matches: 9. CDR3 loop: CASSPREGATNYGYTF. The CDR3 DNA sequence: TGCGCCAGCAGCCCTCGGGAGGGGGCGACTAACTATGGCTACACCTTC. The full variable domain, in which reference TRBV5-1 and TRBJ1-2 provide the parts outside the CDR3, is KAGVTQTPRYLIKTRGQQVTLSCSPISGHRSVSWYQQTPGQGLQFLFEYFSETQRNKGNFPGRFSGRQFSNSRSEMNVSTLELGDSALYLCASSPREGATNYGYTFGSGTRLTVV.

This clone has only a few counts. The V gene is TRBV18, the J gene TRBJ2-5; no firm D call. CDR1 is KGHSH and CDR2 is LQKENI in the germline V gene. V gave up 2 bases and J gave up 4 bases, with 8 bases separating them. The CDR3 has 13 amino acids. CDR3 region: CASSPGMGETQYF. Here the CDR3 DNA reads TGTGCCAGCTCACCAGGGATGGGAGAGACCCAGTACTTC.

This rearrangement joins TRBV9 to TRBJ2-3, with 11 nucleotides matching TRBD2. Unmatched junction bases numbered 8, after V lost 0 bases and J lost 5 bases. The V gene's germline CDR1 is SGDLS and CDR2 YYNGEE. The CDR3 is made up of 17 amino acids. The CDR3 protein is CASSVELAGAGVDTQYF. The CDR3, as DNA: TGTGCCAGCAGCGTAGAACTAGCGGGAGCGGGGGTAGATACGCAGTATTTT.

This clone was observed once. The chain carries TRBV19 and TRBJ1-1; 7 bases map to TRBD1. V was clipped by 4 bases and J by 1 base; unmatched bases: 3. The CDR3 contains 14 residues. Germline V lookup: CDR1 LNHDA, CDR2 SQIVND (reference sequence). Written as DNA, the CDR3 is TGTGCCAGTAGTAGAGGGGGCCGGAACACTGAAGCTTTCTTT. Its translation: CASSRGGRNTEAFF.

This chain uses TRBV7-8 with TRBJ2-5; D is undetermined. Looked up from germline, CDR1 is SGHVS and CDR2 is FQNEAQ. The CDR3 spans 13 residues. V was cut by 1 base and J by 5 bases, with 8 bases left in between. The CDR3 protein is CASSLGVKETQYF. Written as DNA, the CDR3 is TGTGCCAGCAGCTTAGGGGTGAAGGAGACCCAGTACTTC.

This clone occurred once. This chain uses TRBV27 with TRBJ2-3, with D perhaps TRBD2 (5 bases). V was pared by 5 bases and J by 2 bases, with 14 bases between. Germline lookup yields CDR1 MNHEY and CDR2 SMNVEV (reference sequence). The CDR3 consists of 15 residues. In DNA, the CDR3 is TGTGCCAGCAGTGGACGGACTTCGGACACAGATACGCAGTATTTT. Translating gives CASSGRTSDTDTQYF.

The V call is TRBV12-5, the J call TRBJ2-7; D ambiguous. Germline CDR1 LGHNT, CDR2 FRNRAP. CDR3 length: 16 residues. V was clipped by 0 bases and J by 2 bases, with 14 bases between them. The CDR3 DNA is TGTGCTAGTGGTTTGGTAGTTTACAGATCGCCCTACGAGCAGTACTTC. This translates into CASGLVVYRSPYEQYF.

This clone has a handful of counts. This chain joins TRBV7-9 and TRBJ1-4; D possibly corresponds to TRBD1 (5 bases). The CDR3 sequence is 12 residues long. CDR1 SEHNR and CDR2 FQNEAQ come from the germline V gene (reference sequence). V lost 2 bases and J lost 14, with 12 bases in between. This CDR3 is CASSLQGERLFF. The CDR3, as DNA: TGTGCCAGCAGCTTACAGGGTGAGAGGCTGTTTTTT.

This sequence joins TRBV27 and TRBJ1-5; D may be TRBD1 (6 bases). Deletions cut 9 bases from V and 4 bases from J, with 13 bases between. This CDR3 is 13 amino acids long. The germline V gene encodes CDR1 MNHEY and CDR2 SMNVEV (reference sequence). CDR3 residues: CASSLQGNQPQHF. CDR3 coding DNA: TGTGCCAGTTCTTTACAGGGTAATCAGCCCCAGCATTTT.

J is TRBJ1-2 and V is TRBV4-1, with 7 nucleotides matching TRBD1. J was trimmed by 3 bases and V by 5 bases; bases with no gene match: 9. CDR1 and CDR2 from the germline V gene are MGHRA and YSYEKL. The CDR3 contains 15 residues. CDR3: CASSKGQGVDYGYTF. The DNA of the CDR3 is TGCGCCAGCAGCAAAGGGCAGGGGGTGGACTATGGCTACACCTTC.

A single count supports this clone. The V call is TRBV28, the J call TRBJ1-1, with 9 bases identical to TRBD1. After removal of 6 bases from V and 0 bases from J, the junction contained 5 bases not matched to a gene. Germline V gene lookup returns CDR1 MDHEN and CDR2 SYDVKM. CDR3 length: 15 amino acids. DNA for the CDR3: TGTGCCAGCAGATTAAGGGACAGGGTGAACACTGAAGCTTTCTTT. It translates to CASRLRDRVNTEAFF. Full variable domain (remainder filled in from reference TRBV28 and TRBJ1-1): DVKVTQSSRYLVKRTGEKVFLECVQDMDHENMFWYRQDPGLGLRLIYFSYDVKMKEKGDIPEGYSVSREKKERFSLILESASTNQTSMYLCASRLRDRVNTEAFFGQGTRLTVV.

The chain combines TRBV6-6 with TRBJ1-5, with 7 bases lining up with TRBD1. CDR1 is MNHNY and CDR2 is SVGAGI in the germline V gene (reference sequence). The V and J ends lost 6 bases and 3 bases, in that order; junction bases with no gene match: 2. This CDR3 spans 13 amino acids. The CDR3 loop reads CASSRGVNQPQHF. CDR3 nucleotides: TGTGCCAGCAGCAGGGGGGTCAATCAGCCCCAGCATTTT.